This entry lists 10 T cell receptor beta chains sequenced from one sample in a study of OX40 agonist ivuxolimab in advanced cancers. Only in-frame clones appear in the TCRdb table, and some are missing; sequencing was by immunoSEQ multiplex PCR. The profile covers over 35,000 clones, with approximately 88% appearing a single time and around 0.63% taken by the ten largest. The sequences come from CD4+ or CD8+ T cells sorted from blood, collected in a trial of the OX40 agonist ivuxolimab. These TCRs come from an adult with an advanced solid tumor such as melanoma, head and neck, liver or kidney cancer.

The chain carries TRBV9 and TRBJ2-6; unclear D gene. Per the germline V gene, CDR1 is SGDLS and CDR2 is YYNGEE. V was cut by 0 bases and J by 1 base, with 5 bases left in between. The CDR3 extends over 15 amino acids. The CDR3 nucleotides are TGTGCCAGCAGCGTAGTGGGATCTGGGGCCAACGTCCTGACTTTC. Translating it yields CASSVVGSGANVLTF.

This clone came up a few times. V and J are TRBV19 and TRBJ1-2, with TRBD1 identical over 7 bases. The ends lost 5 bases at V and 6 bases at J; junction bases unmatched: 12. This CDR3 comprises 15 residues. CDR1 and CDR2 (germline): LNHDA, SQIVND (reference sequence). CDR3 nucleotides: TGTGCCAGTAGTTCCCGGGACAGAGGAATCCATGGCTACACCTTC. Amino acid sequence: CASSSRDRGIHGYTF.

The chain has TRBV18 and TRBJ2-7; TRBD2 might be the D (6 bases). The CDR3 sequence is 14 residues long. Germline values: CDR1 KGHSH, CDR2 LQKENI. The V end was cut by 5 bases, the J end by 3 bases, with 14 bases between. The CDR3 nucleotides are TGTGCCAGCTCATCTCGGACGGGGGACTACGAGCAGTACTTC. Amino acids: CASSSRTGDYEQYF.

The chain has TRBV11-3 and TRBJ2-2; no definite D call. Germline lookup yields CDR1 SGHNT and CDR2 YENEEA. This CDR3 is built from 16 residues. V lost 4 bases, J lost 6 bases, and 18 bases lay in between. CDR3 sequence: CASSSPGHHPAGELFF. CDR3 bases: TGTGCCAGCAGCTCACCGGGCCATCACCCGGCCGGGGAGCTGTTTTTT.

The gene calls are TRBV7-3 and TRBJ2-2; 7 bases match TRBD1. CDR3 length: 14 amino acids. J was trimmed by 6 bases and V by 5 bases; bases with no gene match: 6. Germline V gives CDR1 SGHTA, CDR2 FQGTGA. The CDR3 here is CASSKNRGAGELFF. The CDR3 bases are TGTGCCAGCAGCAAAAACAGGGGCGCCGGGGAGCTGTTTTTT.

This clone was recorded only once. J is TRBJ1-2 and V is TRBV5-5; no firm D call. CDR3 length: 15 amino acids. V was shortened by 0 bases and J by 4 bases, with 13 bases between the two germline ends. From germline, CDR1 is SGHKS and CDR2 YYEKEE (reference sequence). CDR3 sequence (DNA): TGTGCCAGCAGCTTGGATACGGGGTTTAGCTATGGCTACACCTTC. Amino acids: CASSLDTGFSYGYTF.

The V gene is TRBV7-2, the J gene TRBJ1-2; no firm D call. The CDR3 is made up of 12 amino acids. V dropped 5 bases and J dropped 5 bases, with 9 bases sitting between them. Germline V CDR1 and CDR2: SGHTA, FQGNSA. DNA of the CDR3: TGTGCCAGCAGCCTCAGGAGTTATGGCTACACCTTC. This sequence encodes CASSLRSYGYTF.

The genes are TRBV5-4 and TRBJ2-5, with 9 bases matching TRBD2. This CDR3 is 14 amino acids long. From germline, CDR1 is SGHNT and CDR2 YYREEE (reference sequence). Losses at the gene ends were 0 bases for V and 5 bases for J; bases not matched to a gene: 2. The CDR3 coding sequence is TGTGCCAGCAGCTTGGTAGCGGGGGCGGAGACCCAGTACTTC. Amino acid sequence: CASSLVAGAETQYF.

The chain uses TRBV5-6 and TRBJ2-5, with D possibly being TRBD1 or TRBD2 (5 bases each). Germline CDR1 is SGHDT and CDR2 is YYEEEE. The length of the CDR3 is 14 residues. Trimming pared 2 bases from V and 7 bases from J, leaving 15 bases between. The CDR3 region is CASSFRQRRVTQYF. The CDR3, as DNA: TGTGCCAGCAGCTTTCGACAGCGGCGAGTGACCCAGTACTTC.

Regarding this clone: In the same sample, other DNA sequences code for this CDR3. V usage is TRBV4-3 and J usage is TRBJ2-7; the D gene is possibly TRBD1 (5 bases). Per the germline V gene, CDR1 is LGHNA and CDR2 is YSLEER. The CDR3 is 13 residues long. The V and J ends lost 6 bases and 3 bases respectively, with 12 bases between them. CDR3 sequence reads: CASSPSRGYEQYF. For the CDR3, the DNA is TGCGCCAGCAGTCCAAGTAGGGGCTACGAGCAGTACTTC.